This T cell receptor (beta chain) appears in the sequencing data of a study of blood T cells in healthy people across ages. Study results and caveats: Per million T cells, the diversity of TCR beta decreased roughly linearly as age advanced.

It was with a sample-barcoded 5' primer and a J-beta primer mix that a second PCR of about 6 to 11 cycles was run. Via MiXCR, TCRdb re-called the 5' RACE reads, giving one row per CDR3 protein. The sample has 1.5 million to 2 million distinct CDR3 sequences; almost 35% are singletons. V was pared by 3 bases and J by 4 bases, with 7 bases between. The CDR3 is 11 residues long. Germline lookup yields CDR1 DFQATT and CDR2 SNEGSKA (reference sequence). This clonotype has only a few counts. The antigen is not known. The sequence was collected from a woman aged 25 to 39 in good health. V gene TRBV20-1 combines with J gene TRBJ2-7; D is ambiguous. Source material: blood. CDR3 in DNA: TGCAGTGCTAGTTTGGGTTACGAGCAGTACTTC. Its protein product is CSASLGYEQYF.